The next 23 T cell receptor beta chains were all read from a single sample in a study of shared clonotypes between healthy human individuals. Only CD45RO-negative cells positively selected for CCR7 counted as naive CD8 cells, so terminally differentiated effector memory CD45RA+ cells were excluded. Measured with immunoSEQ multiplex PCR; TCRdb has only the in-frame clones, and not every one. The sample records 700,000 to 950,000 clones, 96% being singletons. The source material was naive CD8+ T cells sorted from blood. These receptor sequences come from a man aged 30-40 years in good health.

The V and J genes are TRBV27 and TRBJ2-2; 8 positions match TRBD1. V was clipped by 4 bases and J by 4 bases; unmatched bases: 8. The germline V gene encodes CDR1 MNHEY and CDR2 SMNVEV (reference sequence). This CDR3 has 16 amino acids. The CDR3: CASSSLQGVGTGELFF. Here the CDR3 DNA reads TGTGCCAGCAGTTCCCTACAGGGGGTGGGCACCGGGGAGCTGTTTTTT.

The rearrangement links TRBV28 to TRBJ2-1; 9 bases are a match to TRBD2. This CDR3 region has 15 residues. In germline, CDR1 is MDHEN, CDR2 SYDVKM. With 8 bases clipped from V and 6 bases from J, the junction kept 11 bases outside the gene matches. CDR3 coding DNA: TGTGCCAGCCTAATTCCGGGACTAGCTTCCAATGAGCAGTTCTTC. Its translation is CASLIPGLASNEQFF.

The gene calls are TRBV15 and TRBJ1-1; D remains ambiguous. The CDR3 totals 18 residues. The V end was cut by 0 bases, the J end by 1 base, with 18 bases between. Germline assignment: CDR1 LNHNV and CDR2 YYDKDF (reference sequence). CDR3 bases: TGTGCCACCAGCAGAGATCCCTCCCTGGGTTTCGGGAACACTGAAGCTTTCTTT. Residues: CATSRDPSLGFGNTEAFF.

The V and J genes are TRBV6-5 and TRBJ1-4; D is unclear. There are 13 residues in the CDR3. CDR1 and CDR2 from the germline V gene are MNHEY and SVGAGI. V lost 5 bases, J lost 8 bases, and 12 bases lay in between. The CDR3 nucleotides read TGTGCCAGCAGTCCTCTCCTGGGCGAAAAACTGTTTTTT. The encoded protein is CASSPLLGEKLFF.

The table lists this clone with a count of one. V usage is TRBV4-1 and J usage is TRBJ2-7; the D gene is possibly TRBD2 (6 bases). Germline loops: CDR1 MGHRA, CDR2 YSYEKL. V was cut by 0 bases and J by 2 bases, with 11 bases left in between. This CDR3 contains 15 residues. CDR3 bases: TGCGCCAGCAGCCAAGAGACGGGAGCGACCTACGAGCAGTACTTC. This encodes CASSQETGATYEQYF.

CDR3 DNA sequence: TGTGCCAGCAGCTTAGATCGGGACTCCTACAATGAGCAGTTCTTC. It codes for CASSLDRDSYNEQFF. The chain has TRBV11-2 and TRBJ2-1, with a possible D match to TRBD2 (5 bases). This CDR3 spans 15 amino acids. Germline V gene sequence: CDR1 SGHAT, CDR2 FQNNGV. Trimming pared 0 bases from V and 0 bases from J, leaving 6 bases between. Variable domain in full (rest from reference TRBV11-2 and TRBJ2-1): EAGVAQSPRYKIIEKRQSVAFWCNPISGHATLYWYQQILGQGPKLLIQFQNNGVVDDSQLPKDRFSAERLKGVDSTLKIQPAKLEDSAVYLCASSLDRDSYNEQFFGPGTRLTVL.

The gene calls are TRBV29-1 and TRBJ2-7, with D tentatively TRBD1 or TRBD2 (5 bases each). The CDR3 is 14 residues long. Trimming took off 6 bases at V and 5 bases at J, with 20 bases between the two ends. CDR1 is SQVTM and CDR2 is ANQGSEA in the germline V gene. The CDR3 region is CSVELYGGEDEQYF. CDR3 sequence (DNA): TGCAGCGTGGAACTGTATGGGGGTGAGGACGAGCAGTACTTC.

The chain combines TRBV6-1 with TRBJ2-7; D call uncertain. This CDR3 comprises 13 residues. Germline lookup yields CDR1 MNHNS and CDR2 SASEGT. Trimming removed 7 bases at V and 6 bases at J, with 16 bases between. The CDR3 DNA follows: TGTGCCAGCACTATCGGGCGCAGCCGCGAGCAGTACTTC. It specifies CASTIGRSREQYF.

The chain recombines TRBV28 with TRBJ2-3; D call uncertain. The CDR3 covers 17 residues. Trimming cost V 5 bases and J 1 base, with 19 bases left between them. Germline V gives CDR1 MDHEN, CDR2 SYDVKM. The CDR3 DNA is TGTGCCAGCAGTCCGCCGAGGACCCGGAAAGGCACAGATACGCAGTATTTT. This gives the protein CASSPPRTRKGTDTQYF. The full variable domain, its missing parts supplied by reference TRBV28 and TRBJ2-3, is DVKVTQSSRYLVKRTGEKVFLECVQDMDHENMFWYRQDPGLGLRLIYFSYDVKMKEKGDIPEGYSVSREKKERFSLILESASTNQTSMYLCASSPPRTRKGTDTQYFGPGTRLTVL.

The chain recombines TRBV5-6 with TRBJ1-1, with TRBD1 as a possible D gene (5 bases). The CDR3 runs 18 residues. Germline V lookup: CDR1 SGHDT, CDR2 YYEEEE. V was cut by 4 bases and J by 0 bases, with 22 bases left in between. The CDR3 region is CASSKSRAGIIMNTEAFF. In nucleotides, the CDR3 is TGTGCCAGCAGCAAATCGCGAGCAGGGATCATAATGAACACTGAAGCTTTCTTT.

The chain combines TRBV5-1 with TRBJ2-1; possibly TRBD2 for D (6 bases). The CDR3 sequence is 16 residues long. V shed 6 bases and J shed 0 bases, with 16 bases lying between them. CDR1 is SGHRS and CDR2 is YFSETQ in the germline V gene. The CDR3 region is CASNERATSSYNEQFF. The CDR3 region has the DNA TGCGCCAGCAACGAGCGGGCCACGAGCTCCTACAATGAGCAGTTCTTC.

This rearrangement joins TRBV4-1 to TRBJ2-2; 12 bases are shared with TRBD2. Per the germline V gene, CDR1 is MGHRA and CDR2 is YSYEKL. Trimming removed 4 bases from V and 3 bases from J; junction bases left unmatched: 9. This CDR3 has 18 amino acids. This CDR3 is CASSPLLAGGSDTGELFF. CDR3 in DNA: TGCGCCAGCAGCCCATTACTAGCGGGAGGTTCTGACACCGGGGAGCTGTTTTTT.

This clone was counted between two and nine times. CDR3 amino acids: CASSPGTANNYEQYF. Here the CDR3 DNA reads TGTGCCAGCAGTCCCGGGACAGCCAATAACTACGAGCAGTACTTC. The J gene is TRBJ2-7, the V gene TRBV28; the match to TRBD1 covers 7 bases. This CDR3 is 15 amino acids long. Germline loops: CDR1 MDHEN, CDR2 SYDVKM. The trim removed 5 bases at V and 3 bases at J, leaving 10 bases unmatched.

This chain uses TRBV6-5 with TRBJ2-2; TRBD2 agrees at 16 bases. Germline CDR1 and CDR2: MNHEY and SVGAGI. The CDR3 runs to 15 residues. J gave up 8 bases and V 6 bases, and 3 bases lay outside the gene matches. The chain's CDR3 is CASRGLAGGEGELFF. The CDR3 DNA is TGTGCCAGCAGGGGACTAGCGGGAGGGGAAGGGGAGCTGTTTTTT.

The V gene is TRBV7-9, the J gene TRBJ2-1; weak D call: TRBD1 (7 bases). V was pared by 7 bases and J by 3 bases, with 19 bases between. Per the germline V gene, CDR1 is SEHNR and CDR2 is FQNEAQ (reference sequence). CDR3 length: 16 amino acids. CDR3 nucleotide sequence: TGTGCCAGCACCCCATCAGGGGGGATAGACTACAATGAGCAGTTCTTC. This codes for CASTPSGGIDYNEQFF.

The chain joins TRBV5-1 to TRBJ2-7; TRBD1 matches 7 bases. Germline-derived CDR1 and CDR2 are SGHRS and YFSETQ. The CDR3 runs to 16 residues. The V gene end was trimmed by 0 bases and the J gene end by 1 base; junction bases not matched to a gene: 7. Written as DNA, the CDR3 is TGCGCCAGCAGCTTGGGGACAGGTAGAAGATCCTACGAGCAGTACTTC. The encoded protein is CASSLGTGRRSYEQYF.

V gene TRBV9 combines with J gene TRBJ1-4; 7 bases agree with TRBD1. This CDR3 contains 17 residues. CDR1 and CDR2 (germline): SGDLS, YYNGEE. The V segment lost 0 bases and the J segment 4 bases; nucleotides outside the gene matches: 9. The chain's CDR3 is CASSVGDSADGNEKLFF. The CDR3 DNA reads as TGTGCCAGCAGCGTAGGGGACAGCGCAGATGGTAATGAAAAACTGTTTTTT.

The CDR3 coding sequence is TGCGCCAGCAGCTTGGAGGGTCCCCAAAACACCGGGGAGCTGTTTTTT. Its protein is CASSLEGPQNTGELFF. The rearrangement joins TRBV5-1 to TRBJ2-2, with unresolved D. Germline V gene data show CDR1 as SGHRS and CDR2 as YFSETQ. This CDR3 has 16 amino acids. V shed 0 bases and J shed 2 bases, with 11 bases lying between them. Looking up the rest from reference TRBV5-1 and TRBJ2-2 gives the full variable domain: KAGVTQTPRYLIKTRGQQVTLSCSPISGHRSVSWYQQTPGQGLQFLFEYFSETQRNKGNFPGRFSGRQFSNSRSEMNVSTLELGDSALYLCASSLEGPQNTGELFFGEGSRLTVL.

In nucleotides, the CDR3 is TGCAGCGTCACGACAGGGGAAAAACTGTTTTTT. It codes for CSVTTGEKLFF. The rearrangement links TRBV29-1 to TRBJ1-4, with TRBD1 matching 7 bases. J gave up 8 bases and V 6 bases, and 3 bases lay outside the gene matches. The CDR3 sequence is 11 residues long. Germline V gene data show CDR1 as SQVTM and CDR2 as ANQGSEA.

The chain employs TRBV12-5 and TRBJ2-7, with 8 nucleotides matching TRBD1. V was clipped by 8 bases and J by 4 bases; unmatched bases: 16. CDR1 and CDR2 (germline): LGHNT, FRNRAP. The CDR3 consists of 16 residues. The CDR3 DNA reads TGTGCTAGTTACTTCAACCCAGGGGGCCGGGCATACGAGCAGTACTTC. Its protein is CASYFNPGGRAYEQYF.

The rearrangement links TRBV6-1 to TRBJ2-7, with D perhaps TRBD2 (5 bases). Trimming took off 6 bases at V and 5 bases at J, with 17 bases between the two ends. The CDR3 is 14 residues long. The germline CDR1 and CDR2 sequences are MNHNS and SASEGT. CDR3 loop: CASRRISGSDEQYF. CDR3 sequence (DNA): TGTGCCAGCAGAAGGATTTCGGGGTCGGACGAGCAGTACTTC.

The CDR3 reads CASSYSLADTQYF. Here the CDR3 DNA reads TGTGCCAGCAGTTACTCCCTAGCAGATACGCAGTATTTT. The chain carries TRBV6-6 and TRBJ2-3; D is undetermined. Trimming stripped 0 bases from V and 4 bases from J, with 5 bases between. The CDR3 covers 13 residues. Germline loops: CDR1 MNHNY, CDR2 SVGAGI (reference sequence).

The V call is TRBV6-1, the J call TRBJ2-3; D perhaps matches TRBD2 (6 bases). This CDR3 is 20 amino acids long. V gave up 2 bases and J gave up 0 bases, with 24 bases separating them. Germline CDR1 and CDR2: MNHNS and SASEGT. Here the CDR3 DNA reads TGTGCCAGCAGTGAAAAACGGGGACTGGGACGACTACGTAGCACAGATACGCAGTATTTT. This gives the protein CASSEKRGLGRLRSTDTQYF.